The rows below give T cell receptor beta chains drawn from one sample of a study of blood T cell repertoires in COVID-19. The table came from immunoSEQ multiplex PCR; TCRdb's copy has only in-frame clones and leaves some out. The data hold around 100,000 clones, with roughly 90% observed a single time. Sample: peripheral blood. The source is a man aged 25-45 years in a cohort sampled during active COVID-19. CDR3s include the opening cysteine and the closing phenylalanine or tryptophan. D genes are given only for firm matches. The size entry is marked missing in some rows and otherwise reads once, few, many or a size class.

cdr3_aa: CASSLRTGGGEKLFF; cdr3_nt: TGCGCCAGCAGCTTACGGACAGGGGGCGGTGAAAAACTGTTTTTT; d_call: TRBD1; j_call: TRBJ1-4; cdr3_length: 15; clone_size: .; v_call: TRBV5-1
cdr3_aa: CASSGLQGGFGGYTF; cdr3_nt: TGTGCCAGCAGTGGATTACAGGGGGGTTTTGGTGGCTACACCTTC; d_call: TRBD1; j_call: TRBJ1-2; cdr3_length: 15; clone_size: .; v_call: TRBV25-1
cdr3_aa: CASSLPIPVPHEQYF; cdr3_nt: TGTGCCAGCAGTTTACCTATACCTGTACCCCACGAGCAGTACTTC; d_call: .; j_call: TRBJ2-7; cdr3_length: 15; clone_size: .; v_call: TRBV27
cdr3_aa: CASSQDWTGLADTQYF; cdr3_nt: TGCGCCAGCAGCCAAGATTGGACAGGTTTGGCAGATACGCAGTATTTT; d_call: TRBD1; j_call: TRBJ2-3; cdr3_length: 16; clone_size: few; v_call: TRBV4-3
cdr3_aa: CASGGTRGYEQYF; cdr3_nt: TGCGCCAGCGGGGGGACTAGAGGCTACGAGCAGTACTTC; d_call: TRBD2; j_call: TRBJ2-7; cdr3_length: 13; clone_size: .; v_call: TRBV5-1
cdr3_aa: CAWGRISGNTIYF; cdr3_nt: TGTGCCTGGGGGAGGATCTCTGGAAACACCATATATTTT; d_call: .; j_call: TRBJ1-3; cdr3_length: 13; clone_size: .; v_call: TRBV30
cdr3_aa: CASSLVGGQDTQYF; cdr3_nt: TGTGCCAGCAGCTTGGTGGGGGGGCAAGATACGCAGTATTTT; d_call: .; j_call: TRBJ2-3; cdr3_length: 14; clone_size: .; v_call: TRBV5-4
cdr3_aa: CASRRGLNTEAFF; cdr3_nt: TGTGCCAGCAGAAGGGGATTGAACACTGAAGCTTTCTTT; d_call: .; j_call: TRBJ1-1; cdr3_length: 13; clone_size: .; v_call: TRBV27
cdr3_aa: CASSMLQGDTEAFF; cdr3_nt: TGTGCCAGTAGTATGTTACAGGGGGACACTGAAGCTTTCTTT; d_call: TRBD1; j_call: TRBJ1-1; cdr3_length: 14; clone_size: .; v_call: TRBV19
cdr3_aa: CASSLEAGGTDTQYF; cdr3_nt: TGTGCCAGCAGCTTGGAGGCAGGGGGCACAGATACGCAGTATTTT; d_call: .; j_call: TRBJ2-3; cdr3_length: 15; clone_size: .; v_call: TRBV5-4
cdr3_aa: CASSGEGKGNYNSPLHF; cdr3_nt: TGTGCCAGCAGTGGGGAGGGAAAGGGGAACTATAATTCACCCCTCCACTTT; d_call: .; j_call: TRBJ1-6; cdr3_length: 17; clone_size: .; v_call: TRBV2
cdr3_aa: CASSRDRGYGYTF; cdr3_nt: TGTGCCAGCAGCCGGGACAGGGGCTATGGCTACACCTTC; d_call: TRBD1; j_call: TRBJ1-2; cdr3_length: 13; clone_size: .; v_call: TRBV6-6
cdr3_aa: CASRLAESYNEQFF; cdr3_nt: TGTGCCAGCAGGCTAGCCGAATCCTACAATGAGCAGTTCTTC; d_call: .; j_call: TRBJ2-1; cdr3_length: 14; clone_size: .; v_call: TRBV6-6
cdr3_aa: CAWSVPRGGGYNEQFF; cdr3_nt: TGTGCCTGGAGTGTACCTCGTGGCGGGGGGTACAATGAGCAGTTCTTC; d_call: TRBD2; j_call: TRBJ2-1; cdr3_length: 16; clone_size: .; v_call: TRBV30
cdr3_aa: CASSRVTTGTSEQYF; cdr3_nt: TGCGCCAGCTCTAGGGTTACAACCGGGACTTCCGAGCAGTACTTC; d_call: .; j_call: TRBJ2-7; cdr3_length: 15; clone_size: .; v_call: TRBV5-1
cdr3_aa: CAISDLSGGPYNEQFF; cdr3_nt: TGTGCCATCAGTGACCTTAGCGGGGGCCCCTACAATGAGCAGTTCTTC; d_call: TRBD2; j_call: TRBJ2-1; cdr3_length: 16; clone_size: .; v_call: TRBV10-3
cdr3_aa: CASSQDRGTDSITEAFF; cdr3_nt: TGCGCCAGCAGCCAAGATAGAGGGACGGACAGTATCACTGAAGCTTTCTTT; d_call: .; j_call: TRBJ1-1; cdr3_length: 17; clone_size: once; v_call: TRBV4-3
cdr3_aa: CAISDGQVLVGDIQYF; cdr3_nt: TGTGCCATCAGTGATGGTCAGGTCTTAGTCGGGGACATTCAGTACTTC; d_call: .; j_call: TRBJ2-4; cdr3_length: 16; clone_size: .; v_call: TRBV10-3
cdr3_aa: CASSPATGGYEQYF; cdr3_nt: TGTGCCAGCAGTCCCGCGACAGGGGGTTACGAGCAGTACTTC; d_call: TRBD1; j_call: TRBJ2-7; cdr3_length: 14; clone_size: .; v_call: TRBV28
cdr3_aa: CATRAGGAAEEKLFF; cdr3_nt: TGTGCCACCAGGGCAGGGGGCGCCGCGGAAGAAAAACTGTTTTTT; d_call: TRBD1; j_call: TRBJ1-4; cdr3_length: 15; clone_size: .; v_call: TRBV24-1
cdr3_aa: CASSTLRTGGGEQFF; cdr3_nt: TGTGCCAGCAGTACCCTTCGGACAGGGGGCGGTGAGCAGTTCTTC; d_call: TRBD1; j_call: TRBJ2-1; cdr3_length: 15; clone_size: .; v_call: TRBV6-5
cdr3_aa: CAWSGGVGTDTQYF; cdr3_nt: TGTGCCTGGAGTGGTGGAGTAGGCACAGATACGCAGTATTTT; d_call: .; j_call: TRBJ2-3; cdr3_length: 14; clone_size: .; v_call: TRBV30
cdr3_aa: CASSLVGGGFYEQYF; cdr3_nt: TGTGCCAGCAGCTTGGTTGGCGGGGGGTTCTACGAGCAGTACTTC; d_call: TRBD2; j_call: TRBJ2-7; cdr3_length: 15; clone_size: once; v_call: TRBV5-6
cdr3_aa: CASSFGPNYGYTF; cdr3_nt: TGTGCCAGCAGCTTTGGGCCCAACTATGGCTACACCTTC; d_call: .; j_call: TRBJ1-2; cdr3_length: 13; clone_size: .; v_call: TRBV12-3/TRBV12-4
cdr3_aa: CASSTGQPNSPLHF; cdr3_nt: TGTGCCAGCAGCACCGGACAGCCTAATTCACCCCTCCACTTT; d_call: .; j_call: TRBJ1-6; cdr3_length: 14; clone_size: .; v_call: TRBV11-2
cdr3_aa: CASGGGRLNEKLFF; cdr3_nt: TGTGCCAGCGGCGGGGGGCGTCTTAATGAAAAACTGTTTTTT; d_call: .; j_call: TRBJ1-4; cdr3_length: 14; clone_size: .; v_call: TRBV7-9
cdr3_aa: CASSRDGTSGDEQYF; cdr3_nt: TGTGCCAGCAGCCGGGACGGGACTAGCGGGGACGAGCAGTACTTC; d_call: TRBD2; j_call: TRBJ2-7; cdr3_length: 15; clone_size: .; v_call: TRBV7-2
cdr3_aa: CASRNQQGHTEAFF; cdr3_nt: TGTGCCAGCAGGAATCAACAGGGACACACTGAAGCTTTCTTT; d_call: .; j_call: TRBJ1-1; cdr3_length: 14; clone_size: once; v_call: TRBV25-1
cdr3_aa: CASSLVGQKLFF; cdr3_nt: TGTGCCAGCAGCTTAGTGGGCCAAAAACTGTTTTTT; d_call: .; j_call: TRBJ1-4; cdr3_length: 12; clone_size: .; v_call: TRBV11-2
cdr3_aa: CASSLDGGQGPDNEQFF; cdr3_nt: TGCGCCAGCAGCCTGGACGGGGGGCAAGGGCCGGACAATGAGCAGTTCTTC; d_call: .; j_call: TRBJ2-1; cdr3_length: 17; clone_size: .; v_call: TRBV5-1
cdr3_aa: CASSPPGTAGELFF; cdr3_nt: TGTGCCAGCAGCCCCCCGGGGACTGCCGGGGAGCTGTTTTTT; d_call: .; j_call: TRBJ2-2; cdr3_length: 14; clone_size: once; v_call: TRBV3-1/TRBV3-2
cdr3_aa: CASSLGSQLNYGYTF; cdr3_nt: TGTGCCAGCAGCTTAGGTTCACAGTTAAACTATGGCTACACCTTC; d_call: .; j_call: TRBJ1-2; cdr3_length: 15; clone_size: .; v_call: TRBV7-2
cdr3_aa: CSAWGQEREQFF; cdr3_nt: TGCAGCGCATGGGGGCAGGAGCGGGAGCAGTTCTTC; d_call: .; j_call: TRBJ2-1; cdr3_length: 12; clone_size: .; v_call: TRBV29-1
cdr3_aa: CASSTLRGSGNTIYF; cdr3_nt: TGTGCCAGCAGCACACTCAGGGGAAGTGGAAACACCATATATTTT; d_call: .; j_call: TRBJ1-3; cdr3_length: 15; clone_size: .; v_call: TRBV13
cdr3_aa: CASHGHPSYNEQFF; cdr3_nt: TGTGCCAGTCACGGACACCCCTCCTACAATGAGCAGTTCTTC; d_call: .; j_call: TRBJ2-1; cdr3_length: 14; clone_size: .; v_call: TRBV19
cdr3_aa: CASSSAGRTEAFF; cdr3_nt: TGCGCCAGCAGCTCCGCAGGGCGAACTGAAGCTTTCTTT; d_call: .; j_call: TRBJ1-1; cdr3_length: 13; clone_size: .; v_call: TRBV5-1
cdr3_aa: CATLGTSGTTDTQYF; cdr3_nt: TGTGCCACCCTGGGGACTAGCGGAACCACAGATACGCAGTATTTT; d_call: TRBD2; j_call: TRBJ2-3; cdr3_length: 15; clone_size: .; v_call: TRBV6-5
cdr3_aa: CASFPGQGVSVAFF; cdr3_nt: TGTGCCAGCTTCCCGGGACAAGGAGTCTCGGTGGCTTTCTTT; d_call: .; j_call: TRBJ1-1; cdr3_length: 14; clone_size: .; v_call: TRBV6-5
cdr3_aa: CASSSLDRGRTEAFF; cdr3_nt: TGTGCCAGCAGTTCCTTGGACAGGGGACGGACTGAAGCTTTCTTT; d_call: TRBD1; j_call: TRBJ1-1; cdr3_length: 15; clone_size: .; v_call: TRBV28
cdr3_aa: CASSPYSGDYGYTF; cdr3_nt: TGTGCCAGCAGCCCCTATTCAGGGGACTATGGCTACACCTTC; d_call: .; j_call: TRBJ1-2; cdr3_length: 14; clone_size: .; v_call: TRBV7-2
cdr3_aa: CASSPPGLRNTGELFF; cdr3_nt: TGCGCCAGCAGCCCGCCAGGGTTGAGGAACACCGGGGAGCTGTTTTTT; d_call: .; j_call: TRBJ2-2; cdr3_length: 16; clone_size: .; v_call: TRBV5-1
cdr3_aa: CASSLVSGSYEQYF; cdr3_nt: TGTGCCAGCAGCTTAGTTTCGGGGTCCTACGAGCAGTACTTC; d_call: .; j_call: TRBJ2-7; cdr3_length: 14; clone_size: .; v_call: TRBV7-2
cdr3_aa: CASTIHQGGSYEQYF; cdr3_nt: TGTGCCAGCACTATACACCAAGGAGGCTCCTACGAGCAGTACTTC; d_call: .; j_call: TRBJ2-7; cdr3_length: 15; clone_size: .; v_call: TRBV6-5
cdr3_aa: CASSDGQGDNSPLHF; cdr3_nt: TGTGCCAGCAGTGACGGACAGGGGGATAATTCACCCCTCCACTTT; d_call: TRBD1; j_call: TRBJ1-6; cdr3_length: 15; clone_size: .; v_call: TRBV6-1